This entry lists 24 T cell receptor beta chains sequenced from one sample in a study of blood T cell repertoires in COVID-19. TCRdb keeps only in-frame clones here, not all; method: immunoSEQ multiplex PCR. This table holds under 200,000 clones, over 75% found once. The sequenced material came from PBMCs or T cells enriched from blood (not recorded which). The receptors shown here come from a man in his fifties who had recovered from COVID-19.

The chain employs TRBV3-1 (or the pseudogene TRBV3-2) and TRBJ2-1, with 10 nucleotides matching TRBD2. With V trimmed by 1 base and J by 9 bases, 3 bases remained unmatched. The CDR3 extends over 14 amino acids. From germline, CDR1 is LGHDT and CDR2 YNNKEL (reference sequence). The CDR3 nucleotides are TGTGCCAGCAGCCAAGGGACTAGCGGTGTTGAGCAGTTCTTC. Protein: CASSQGTSGVEQFF.

This rearrangement joins TRBV30 to TRBJ2-3; D is uncertain. CDR3 size: 14 residues. The germline V gene has CDR1 GTSNPN and CDR2 SVGIG (reference sequence). V lost 2 bases and J lost 2, with 11 bases in between. CDR3: CAWSPTTFTDTQYF. In nucleotides, the CDR3 is TGTGCCTGGAGTCCTACTACTTTCACAGATACGCAGTATTTT.

As to this clone: The limits of the CDR3 on the DNA are not certain, so only TCRdb's listed CDR3 is given. The chain employs TRBV21-1 and TRBJ2-2; the table's D call TRBD2 went unverified against the DNA. TRBV21-1 is flagged as a pseudogene. The CDR3 numbers 17 amino acids, ends counted. CDR3 sequence reads: CASSNVGGGSGPGELFF.

This chain connects TRBV28 to TRBJ1-2; a possible D gene is TRBD1 (6 bases). The CDR3 runs to 13 residues. Between the trimmed V and J ends, which lost 3 bases and 6 bases, there was a span of 11 bases. CDR1 and CDR2 from the germline V gene are MDHEN and SYDVKM. The DNA of the CDR3 is TGTGCCAGCAGTTTCTCAGGGGATAATGGCTACACCTTC. The encoded protein is CASSFSGDNGYTF.

The chain couples TRBV28 to TRBJ1-3; D uncertain. Germline V gene sequence: CDR1 MDHEN, CDR2 SYDVKM. The V gene lost 10 bases and the J gene lost 0 bases, with 16 bases spanning the gap. CDR3 size: 15 residues. CDR3 nucleotide sequence: TGTGCCACCAAACGAACGAAGAGCTCTGGAAACACCATATATTTT. Translated, it gives CATKRTKSSGNTIYF.

This chain links TRBV9 with TRBJ2-5, with a possible D match to TRBD2 (6 bases). The CDR3 loop spans 15 amino acids. V lost 4 bases and J 2 bases, leaving 15 bases between the germline ends. In germline, CDR1 is SGDLS, CDR2 YYNGEE. The CDR3 loop is CASSRRDAGQETQYF. The CDR3 DNA reads as TGTGCCAGCAGCCGGAGGGACGCGGGGCAAGAGACCCAGTACTTC.

The chain joins TRBV29-1 to TRBJ2-6, with 7 bases fitting TRBD2. The V segment lost 3 bases and the J segment 0 bases; nucleotides outside the gene matches: 5. CDR1 and CDR2 from the germline V gene are SQVTM and ANQGSEA. CDR3 length: 16 residues. CDR3 loop: CSVEEAGDSGANVLTF. CDR3 coding DNA: TGCAGCGTTGAGGAGGCGGGGGACTCTGGGGCCAACGTCCTGACTTTC.

This clone was detected only once. The rearrangement uses TRBV7-2 and TRBJ2-5; 13 nucleotides align to TRBD2. This CDR3 contains 18 residues. Germline assignment: CDR1 SGHTA and CDR2 FQGNSA. The ends lost 7 bases at V and 5 bases at J; junction bases unmatched: 16. CDR3 amino acids: CASTQTSGGPVSDETQYF. The CDR3, as DNA: TGTGCCAGCACCCAGACTAGCGGGGGGCCGGTTAGTGACGAGACCCAGTACTTC. The full variable domain, in which reference TRBV7-2 and TRBJ2-5 provide the parts outside the CDR3, is GAGVSQSPSNKVTEKGKDVELRCDPISGHTALYWYRQSLGQGLEFLIYFQGNSAPDKSGLPSDRFSAERTGGSVSTLTIQRTQQEDSAVYLCASTQTSGGPVSDETQYFGPGTRLLVL.

The chain couples TRBV7-9 to TRBJ2-7; D remains unclear. Germline V gives CDR1 SEHNR, CDR2 FQNEAQ (reference sequence). This CDR3 has 12 residues. Trimming took off 1 base at V and 5 bases at J, with 6 bases between the two ends. In nucleotides, the CDR3 is TGTGCCAGCAGCTTAGTCAGCGACGAGCAGTACTTC. Translated: CASSLVSDEQYF.

The gene calls are TRBV6-5 and TRBJ2-3, with D tentatively TRBD1 (5 bases). CDR3 length: 13 residues. CDR1 and CDR2 (germline): MNHEY, SVGAGI. The ends were cut back, 1 base at V and 6 bases at J, with 8 bases in the middle. CDR3: CASSYYPGDTQYF. The CDR3, as DNA: TGTGCCAGCAGTTACTATCCAGGGGATACGCAGTATTTT.

The chain joins TRBV7-6 to TRBJ2-7, with 8 bases identical to TRBD2. Germline assignment: CDR1 SGHVS and CDR2 FNYEAQ. The CDR3 runs 16 residues. V lost 1 base to trimming and J lost 5 bases; unmatched junction nucleotides: 10. The CDR3 DNA reads TGTGCCAGCAGCTTAGGCGTTGCGGGGGGTTCGGACGAGCAGTACTTC. Translating it yields CASSLGVAGGSDEQYF.

The chain joins TRBV28 to TRBJ1-2, with D unclear. V lost 6 bases to trimming and J lost 5 bases, with 13 bases between them. Germline values: CDR1 MDHEN, CDR2 SYDVKM. The CDR3 runs to 13 residues. The CDR3 is CASSRGGSYGYTF. CDR3 DNA sequence: TGTGCCAGCAGCCGGGGAGGGTCATATGGCTACACCTTC.

The gene calls are TRBV29-1 and TRBJ2-3, with TRBD2 as a possible D gene (6 bases). V was trimmed by 6 bases and J by 4 bases, leaving 11 bases between them. This CDR3 contains 12 residues. Germline V CDR1 and CDR2: SQVTM, ANQGSEA. CDR3 residues: CSVGGAPDTQYF. The CDR3 DNA reads TGCAGCGTCGGGGGAGCCCCAGATACGCAGTATTTT.

This chain uses TRBV5-1 with TRBJ2-1; D is unclear. Trimming left V 2 bases short and J 10 bases short, with 7 bases between. Germline-derived CDR1 and CDR2 are SGHRS and YFSETQ. There are 11 residues in the CDR3. CDR3 in amino acids: CASSFDWEQFF. Written as DNA, the CDR3 is TGCGCCAGCAGCTTCGACTGGGAGCAGTTCTTC.

This clone was detected only once. The chain links TRBV30 to TRBJ1-6, with 7 bases identical to TRBD1. V was clipped by 5 bases and J by 14 bases; unmatched bases: 12. Germline V CDR1 and CDR2: GTSNPN, SVGIG (reference sequence). This CDR3 has 13 residues. This CDR3 reads CAWQRPGTATLHF. Written as DNA, the CDR3 is TGTGCCTGGCAACGACCCGGGACAGCCACCCTCCACTTT.

The J gene is TRBJ2-7, the V gene TRBV7-2; weak D call: TRBD2 (6 bases). There are 16 residues in the CDR3. Trimming stripped 1 base from V and 2 bases from J, with 15 bases between. Germline V gene lookup returns CDR1 SGHTA and CDR2 FQGNSA. CDR3 loop: CASSLVGGGAAYEQYF. CDR3 sequence (DNA): TGTGCCAGCAGCTTAGTGGGTGGCGGGGCGGCCTACGAGCAGTACTTC.

The chain carries TRBV29-1 and TRBJ2-1, with D possibly TRBD1 on 5 matching bases. V lost 5 bases and J 0 bases, leaving 8 bases between the germline ends. Germline loops: CDR1 SQVTM, CDR2 ANQGSEA. The CDR3 sequence is 13 residues long. The CDR3 protein is CSVFDSSYNEQFF. DNA of the CDR3: TGCAGCGTTTTTGACAGCTCCTACAATGAGCAGTTCTTC.

The chain is built from TRBV11-1 and TRBJ2-5; D is possibly TRBD1 (5 bases). Germline CDR1 and CDR2: SGHAT and FQDESV (reference sequence). Deletions cut 5 bases from V and 4 bases from J, with 14 bases between. The CDR3 is 14 residues long. The CDR3 sequence: CASSAQDHRETQYF. The CDR3 DNA is TGTGCCAGCAGCGCACAGGACCATAGAGAGACCCAGTACTTC.

This clone was detected only once. The chain joins TRBV30 to TRBJ2-3; no firm D call. Germline V gene lookup returns CDR1 GTSNPN and CDR2 SVGIG (reference sequence). V was clipped by 6 bases and J by 4 bases, with 5 bases between them. The CDR3 length is 10 residues. The CDR3 region has the DNA TGTGCCTGCCGGGCAGATACGCAGTATTTT. Protein sequence: CACRADTQYF.

This chain connects TRBV10-1 to TRBJ1-1; 7 nucleotides agree with TRBD1. The CDR3 is 17 amino acids. Germline V CDR1 and CDR2: WNHNN, SYGVQD (reference sequence). V was pared by 2 bases and J by 7 bases, with 16 bases of the junction left unmatched. CDR3 amino acids: CASSETKDDRDYVEAFF. The CDR3 region has the DNA TGCGCCAGCAGTGAGACAAAGGACGACAGGGATTATGTTGAAGCTTTCTTT.

J is TRBJ1-4 and V is TRBV28; no reliable D call. Trimming pared 7 bases from V and 8 bases from J, leaving 11 bases between. The CDR3 contains 12 residues. Germline lookup yields CDR1 MDHEN and CDR2 SYDVKM. The CDR3 sequence is CASNARGEKLFF. The CDR3 DNA follows: TGTGCCAGCAACGCAAGAGGGGAAAAACTGTTTTTT.

This chain joins TRBV11-2 and TRBJ2-7, with D perhaps TRBD2 (6 bases). The CDR3 extends over 16 amino acids. Trimming removed 8 bases from V and 3 bases from J, with 23 bases in between. In germline, CDR1 is SGHAT, CDR2 FQNNGV. CDR3 sequence (DNA): TGTGCCAGCCGGCGGGACCGCTCCTCCACTTACTACGAGCAGTACTTC. This encodes CASRRDRSSTYYEQYF.

The V gene is TRBV28, the J gene TRBJ1-2; TRBD1 agrees at 7 bases. The CDR3 totals 12 residues. CDR1 is MDHEN, CDR2 SYDVKM, per germline. V dropped 6 bases and J dropped 8; count of bases not matched to a gene: 6. The chain's CDR3 is CASSRGEKGYTF. The CDR3 DNA sequence: TGTGCCAGCAGCAGGGGGGAGAAGGGCTACACCTTC.

V gene TRBV5-4 combines with J gene TRBJ1-2; 8 nucleotides agree with TRBD1. There are 14 residues in the CDR3. V dropped 3 bases and J dropped 4; count of bases not matched to a gene: 5. Per germline, CDR1 SGHNT and CDR2 YYREEE (reference sequence). CDR3 sequence reads: CASSSGQGFYGYTF. The DNA of the CDR3 is TGTGCCAGCAGCTCCGGACAGGGCTTCTATGGCTACACCTTC.